These 10 T cell receptor beta chains came from one sample sequenced in a study of OX40 agonist ivuxolimab in advanced cancers. Clones were sequenced by immunoSEQ multiplex PCR, and TCRdb holds only the in-frame ones, with some missing. Among roughly 72,000 clones, roughly 94% were seen once, and the ten largest hold 15% to 18%. Sequenced material: CD4+ or CD8+ T cells sorted from blood, taken in a trial of the OX40 agonist ivuxolimab. Receptors were obtained from an adult with an advanced solid tumor such as melanoma, head and neck, liver or kidney cancer.

The V and J genes are TRBV27 and TRBJ1-1; D is undetermined. The CDR3 length is 14 residues. The ends were cut back, 7 bases at V and 5 bases at J, with 17 bases in the middle. The germline CDR1 and CDR2 sequences are MNHEY and SMNVEV (reference sequence). The CDR3 is CASTPGGRGTEAFF. The CDR3 DNA follows: TGTGCCAGCACCCCCGGCGGGCGAGGGACTGAAGCTTTCTTT.

V usage is TRBV28 and J usage is TRBJ2-7, with D perhaps matching TRBD1 (5 bases). The germline V and J ends were trimmed by 5 bases and 6 bases, with 14 bases remaining between them. This CDR3 region has 13 residues. Germline CDR1 reads MDHEN; CDR2 reads SYDVKM. The CDR3 reads CASSPPGFSEQYF. As DNA, the CDR3 is TGTGCCAGCAGTCCCCCAGGGTTTAGCGAGCAGTACTTC.

The CDR3 DNA reads TGCGCCAGCAGCCAAGTAGGACTAGTCAATGAGCAGTTCTTC. Translating gives CASSQVGLVNEQFF. The chain uses TRBV4-1 and TRBJ2-1, with 7 bases fitting TRBD2. CDR3 length equals 14 residues. In germline, CDR1 is MGHRA, CDR2 YSYEKL. The V gene end was trimmed by 1 base and the J gene end by 6 bases; junction bases not matched to a gene: 3.

The CDR3 nucleotides are TGTGCCAGCAGCTTGGGGGGGACAGAAGGATACACCGGGGAGCTGTTTTTT. This gives the protein CASSLGGTEGYTGELFF. The rearrangement uses TRBV5-6 and TRBJ2-2, with TRBD1 matching 7 bases. Germline CDR1 and CDR2: SGHDT and YYEEEE. The CDR3 length is 17 residues. V was pared by 0 bases and J by 3 bases, with 8 bases of the junction left unmatched.

As DNA, the CDR3 is TGTGCCAGTAGTATAGAGACAGGGGAGTATGGCTACACCTTC. This translates into CASSIETGEYGYTF. This rearrangement joins TRBV19 to TRBJ1-2; 8 bases map to TRBD1. Germline CDR1 LNHDA, CDR2 SQIVND (reference sequence). V trimming: 0 bases; J trimming: 5 bases; junction bases outside the gene matches: 2. There are 14 residues in the CDR3.

This rearrangement joins TRBV7-6 to TRBJ1-5; D is possibly TRBD1 (5 bases). The CDR3 is 13 residues long. The germline V gene has CDR1 SGHVS and CDR2 FNYEAQ. V lost 5 bases, J lost 11 bases, and 16 bases lay in between. The CDR3 protein is CASSPGTSGTQHF. The CDR3 DNA reads as TGTGCCAGCAGCCCCGGGACGTCGGGGACCCAGCATTTT. The variable domain in full, completed from reference TRBV7-6 and TRBJ1-5, reads GAGVSQSPRYKVTKRGQDVALRCDPISGHVSLYWYRQALGQGPEFLTYFNYEAQQDKSGLPNDRFSAERPEGSISTLTIQRTEQRDSAMYRCASSPGTSGTQHFGDGTRLSIL.

The genes are TRBV5-6 and TRBJ2-2, with unresolved D. The V end was cut by 0 bases, the J end by 8 bases, with 14 bases between. Germline CDR1 is SGHDT and CDR2 is YYEEEE. The CDR3 consists of 15 residues. The CDR3 coding sequence is TGTGCCAGCAGCTTGGTTGGTGGGTCCGAGGGGGAGCTGTTTTTT. Its protein is CASSLVGGSEGELFF. The full variable domain, completed using reference TRBV5-6 and TRBJ2-2, is DAGVTQSPTHLIKTRGQQVTLRCSPKSGHDTVSWYQQALGQGPQFIFQYYEEEERQRGNFPDRFSGHQFPNYSSELNVNALLLGDSALYLCASSLVGGSEGELFFGEGSRLTVL.

The rearrangement uses TRBV4-3 and TRBJ1-1; D is possibly TRBD1 (5 bases). This CDR3 is built from 16 residues. In germline, CDR1 is LGHNA, CDR2 YSLEER. The V end lost 0 bases, the J end lost 1 base, and 12 bases lay between the germline ends. CDR3 protein: CASSQDWGNRNTEAFF. DNA of the CDR3: TGCGCCAGCAGCCAAGATTGGGGGAACAGGAACACTGAAGCTTTCTTT.

The chain recombines TRBV6-1 with TRBJ1-1; a possible D gene is TRBD1 (6 bases). The V and J ends lost 8 bases and 5 bases respectively, with 18 bases between them. CDR1 and CDR2 (germline): MNHNS, SASEGT. The CDR3 extends over 14 amino acids. The CDR3 reads CASEGGGERTEAFF. The CDR3 DNA reads TGTGCCAGCGAGGGGGGAGGTGAAAGGACTGAAGCTTTCTTT.

The V and J genes are TRBV4-3 and TRBJ2-7; 11 positions match TRBD2. CDR3 length: 15 amino acids. Germline V CDR1 and CDR2: LGHNA, YSLEER. V lost 4 bases and J lost 4; bases outside the gene matches: 6. This CDR3 reads CASSLTSGGRYEQYF. The DNA for the CDR3 is TGCGCCAGCAGCCTTACTAGCGGGGGAAGGTACGAGCAGTACTTC.